This T cell receptor beta chain is from a study of blood T cell repertoires in COVID-19. Across the study: From the United States, Italy and Spain came samples of acute and convalescent COVID-19.

With 4 bases removed from V and 8 bases from J, the gap between germline ends came to 15 bases. In germline, CDR1 is SGHDT, CDR2 YYEEEE. CDR3 length: 13 amino acids. Original data processing: Estimated nucleated cell counts came from reference gene primer amplification. The table came from immunoSEQ multiplex PCR; TCRdb's copy has only in-frame clones and leaves some out. V and J calls and clone size are those listed in that table; D and trimming were worked out from the DNA. The sample has approximately 240,000 clones; roughly 80% are singletons. What was sequenced was peripheral blood. This TCR was sampled from a woman of 80 years or more with active or convalescent COVID-19. The chain joins TRBV5-6 to TRBJ1-1; the D is unclear. CDR3 region: CASSHSIGREAFF. The CDR3 DNA reads TGTGCCAGCAGCCACAGCATAGGCAGGGAAGCTTTCTTT.